These T cell receptor beta chains were read from a single sample in a study of CD8+ T cells in alopecia areata. Assay: immunoSEQ multiplex PCR; the TCRdb copy retains only in-frame clones and omits some. The sample consists of about 76,000 clones, around 60% of them appearing once. The sample was CD8+ T cells sorted from blood, taken at week 24, from a patient treated with tofacitinib. Every receptor here comes from a human donor with alopecia areata. Each CDR3 is given with its conserved first and last residue. Not all rows give a size; the values are once, few, many and, for expanded clones, a class.

v_call	j_call	clone_size	cdr3_aa
TRBV5-4	TRBJ1-1	-	CASSLKGSTEAFF
TRBV7-9	TRBJ1-2	-	CASSAPGQGDYGYTF
TRBV29-1	TRBJ2-7	few	CSVDAGTYEQYF
TRBV4-3	TRBJ1-5	few	CASSQDRAQINQPQHF
TRBV25-1	TRBJ1-2	-	CASSAFYYGYTF
TRBV28	TRBJ2-1	-	CASSLGLAEQFF
TRBV23-1	TRBJ2-6	-	CASSQSGQASSGANVLTF
TRBV29-1	TRBJ1-1	-	CSVMGLDRGHTEAFF
TRBV7-9	TRBJ2-1	-	CASSFSGTPYNEQFF
TRBV7-9	TRBJ2-7	-	CASSRAVQGYREQYF
TRBV29-1	TRBJ2-2	-	CSVEAENTGELFF
TRBV7-9	TRBJ2-7	-	CASSPSSSYEQYF
TRBV9	TRBJ1-1	once	CASSVIAEIREAFF
TRBV6-5	TRBJ1-1	-	CASSYAPGGTEAFF
TRBV7-9	TRBJ1-1	-	CASSDTDRATEAFF
TRBV19	TRBJ1-2	-	CASSIAGTGGAGYGYTF
TRBV27	TRBJ2-3	-	CASSFAGGTDTQYF
TRBV7-8	TRBJ2-5	-	CASSLAGQEETQYF
TRBV28	TRBJ2-5	-	CASSLSLAVQYF
TRBV4-1	TRBJ1-1	-	CASSQDPGLGGTEAFF
TRBV5-1	TRBJ1-1	-	CASSSTGGYEAFF
TRBV27	TRBJ2-6	-	CASSWLGNSGANVLTF
TRBV6-1	TRBJ2-3	few	CASSPTSASTDTQYF
TRBV5-1	TRBJ2-5	-	CASSWRTVQETQYF
TRBV4-3	TRBJ1-4	-	CASSQGGTGYEKLFF
TRBV4-3	TRBJ1-2	-	CASSQDFPTGDYGYTF
TRBV7-9	TRBJ2-1	many	CASSQGGGRLNEQFF
TRBV7-2	TRBJ2-5	-	CASSLAGPGGEQYF
TRBV2	TRBJ2-1	-	CASSERGQGGYEQFF
TRBV15	TRBJ2-7	-	CATSTTGTGNYEQYF
TRBV7-9	TRBJ1-4	-	CASSHALNEKLFF
TRBV7-2	TRBJ2-5	-	CASRLAAYQETQYF
TRBV7-2	TRBJ2-1	-	CASSLLLTANEQFF
TRBV6-6	TRBJ2-7	few	CASSYSIGQIYEQYF
TRBV4-1	TRBJ1-1	-	CASRLEGNSAEAFF
TRBV5-1	TRBJ2-1	-	CASSLVSSGSRNEQFF
TRBV6-1	TRBJ2-5	-	CASSPGTQETQYF
TRBV5-1	TRBJ2-7	-	CASSLAGIEQYF
TRBV7-2	TRBJ2-7	few	CASSLGQGISYEQYF
TRBV4-1	TRBJ2-2	-	CASSQELRGGTGELFF
TRBV4-3	TRBJ1-2	-	CASSQDRDTNYGYTF
TRBV7-9	TRBJ2-5	-	CASSSTLGFRTVQETQYF